Listed below are T cell receptor beta chains from one sample, sequenced in a study of T cell responses to AZD1222 COVID-19 vaccine. Assay used: immunoSEQ multiplex PCR; TCRdb lists only in-frame clones, some missing. The sample consists of roughly 80,000 clones, roughly nine tenths of them appearing once. The input for sequencing was peripheral blood, taken on day 0 of AZD1222 vaccination. These receptors all come from an adult in good health. Both conserved end residues are part of each CDR3. Each record gives: J gene, CDR3 length, D gene, clone size, V gene, CDR3 DNA, CDR3 protein. D genes are given only for firm matches. Rows may omit the clone size; those that give it use once, few, many or a size class.

j_gene: TRBJ1-2; len: 14; d_gene: -; abundance: -; v_gene: TRBV5-1; CDR3nt: TGCGCCAGCAGCGAGGGCGGACCCGGTTATGGCTACACCTTC; CDR3aa: CASSEGGPGYGYTF
j_gene: TRBJ1-4; len: 15; d_gene: -; abundance: -; v_gene: TRBV4-2; CDR3nt: TGTGCCAGCAGCCGCCTAGGGGGGTCTAATGAAAAACTGTTTTTT; CDR3aa: CASSRLGGSNEKLFF
j_gene: TRBJ1-4; len: 14; d_gene: TRBD1; abundance: -; v_gene: TRBV3-1/TRBV3-2; CDR3nt: TGTGCCAGCAGTCGACAGGGATTGGATGAAAAACTGTTTTTT; CDR3aa: CASSRQGLDEKLFF
j_gene: TRBJ1-1; len: 13; d_gene: -; abundance: once; v_gene: TRBV16; CDR3nt: TGTGCCAGCAGCCAATCGGCCGGCACTGAAGCTTTCTTT; CDR3aa: CASSQSAGTEAFF
j_gene: TRBJ1-2; len: 15; d_gene: TRBD1; abundance: -; v_gene: TRBV11-3; CDR3nt: TGTGCCAGCAGCACCAGGGGGCAGGGGGCCTATGGCTACACCTTC; CDR3aa: CASSTRGQGAYGYTF
j_gene: TRBJ2-7; len: 14; d_gene: TRBD2; abundance: -; v_gene: TRBV5-1; CDR3nt: TGCGCCAGCAGCTTAACTAGCGGTGCCTACGAGCAGTACTTC; CDR3aa: CASSLTSGAYEQYF
j_gene: TRBJ1-2; len: 14; d_gene: -; abundance: -; v_gene: TRBV28; CDR3nt: TGTGCCAGCAGTTGGGAGGGGATGGGCTATGGCTACACCTTC; CDR3aa: CASSWEGMGYGYTF
j_gene: TRBJ2-1; len: 13; d_gene: -; abundance: -; v_gene: TRBV7-9; CDR3nt: TGTGCCAGCAGCTCTCAACTCCCTGATGAGCAGTTCTTC; CDR3aa: CASSSQLPDEQFF
j_gene: TRBJ1-3; len: 18; d_gene: -; abundance: -; v_gene: TRBV2; CDR3nt: TGTGCCAGCAGCCGCCCGATCCCGGGACAAGGTCTCGGAAACACCATATATTTT; CDR3aa: CASSRPIPGQGLGNTIYF
j_gene: TRBJ1-2; len: 13; d_gene: -; abundance: -; v_gene: TRBV9; CDR3nt: TGTGCCAGCAGCGTAGCCCTGGGTAGTGGCTACACCTTC; CDR3aa: CASSVALGSGYTF
j_gene: TRBJ2-1; len: 14; d_gene: TRBD2; abundance: -; v_gene: TRBV5-1; CDR3nt: TGCGCCAGCAGCTTTAGCGGGGGGGCGAATGAGCAGTTCTTC; CDR3aa: CASSFSGGANEQFF
j_gene: TRBJ2-3; len: 14; d_gene: TRBD1; abundance: -; v_gene: TRBV20-1; CDR3nt: TGCAGTGCTAGTTGGACAGGTCAGCCAGATACGCAGTATTTT; CDR3aa: CSASWTGQPDTQYF
j_gene: TRBJ1-1; len: 14; d_gene: TRBD1; abundance: -; v_gene: TRBV5-1; CDR3nt: TGCGCCAGCAGCTTGGCTGGGACAGGACTGCAAGCTTTCTTT; CDR3aa: CASSLAGTGLQAFF
j_gene: TRBJ1-3; len: 13; d_gene: -; abundance: -; v_gene: TRBV6-1; CDR3nt: TGTGCCAGCAGTGAAGAAAGGGTAAACACCATATATTTT; CDR3aa: CASSEERVNTIYF
j_gene: TRBJ1-5; len: 15; d_gene: TRBD1; abundance: -; v_gene: TRBV4-2; CDR3nt: TGTGCCAGCAGCCGGGACAGGGGCCAAGGTCAGCCCCAGCATTTT; CDR3aa: CASSRDRGQGQPQHF
j_gene: TRBJ1-2; len: 16; d_gene: -; abundance: -; v_gene: TRBV4-1; CDR3nt: TGCGCCAGCAGCCAAGCGGGGGGTGACACCGGCTATGGCTACACCTTC; CDR3aa: CASSQAGGDTGYGYTF
j_gene: TRBJ2-2; len: 14; d_gene: TRBD2; abundance: -; v_gene: TRBV2; CDR3nt: TGTGCCAGCAGTATCGTCCGGGGGGCCGGGGAGCTGTTTTTT; CDR3aa: CASSIVRGAGELFF
j_gene: TRBJ2-2; len: 14; d_gene: -; abundance: -; v_gene: TRBV30; CDR3nt: TGTGCCTGGAGTGTATGGGGGTACGTCGGGGAGCTGTTTTTT; CDR3aa: CAWSVWGYVGELFF
j_gene: TRBJ2-1; len: 18; d_gene: -; abundance: -; v_gene: TRBV27; CDR3nt: TGTGCCAGCAGCCCTGACTACTCCTTAAGACGCTCCTACAATGAGCAGTTCTTC; CDR3aa: CASSPDYSLRRSYNEQFF
j_gene: TRBJ2-5; len: 12; d_gene: TRBD1; abundance: once; v_gene: TRBV9; CDR3nt: TGTGCCAGCGGTACAGGGGGCGAGACCCAGTACTTC; CDR3aa: CASGTGGETQYF
j_gene: TRBJ2-7; len: 15; d_gene: TRBD1; abundance: -; v_gene: TRBV6-5; CDR3nt: TGTGCCAGCCGCCGCGGGACAGGGGCGACCTACGAGCAGTACTTC; CDR3aa: CASRRGTGATYEQYF
j_gene: TRBJ1-4; len: 11; d_gene: -; abundance: -; v_gene: TRBV12-5; CDR3nt: TGTGCTAGTGGTTTAGGGCACAGTCTGTTTTTT; CDR3aa: CASGLGHSLFF
j_gene: TRBJ1-2; len: 16; d_gene: TRBD1; abundance: -; v_gene: TRBV3-1/TRBV3-2; CDR3nt: TGTGCCAGCAGGCTAACCGGGACAGGGGGCACCTATGGCTACACCTTC; CDR3aa: CASRLTGTGGTYGYTF
j_gene: TRBJ2-1; len: 11; d_gene: -; abundance: -; v_gene: TRBV15; CDR3nt: TGTGCCACCGGTCAGGGGGGTGAGCAGTTCTTC; CDR3aa: CATGQGGEQFF
j_gene: TRBJ1-5; len: 15; d_gene: -; abundance: -; v_gene: TRBV28; CDR3nt: TGTGCCAGCACTCCGGTGAGGGGGAGCAATCAGCCCCAGCATTTT; CDR3aa: CASTPVRGSNQPQHF
j_gene: TRBJ2-5; len: 14; d_gene: -; abundance: -; v_gene: TRBV5-1; CDR3nt: TGCGCCAGCAGCTTGGTACAGCCTCAAGAGACCCAGTACTTC; CDR3aa: CASSLVQPQETQYF
j_gene: TRBJ1-2; len: 13; d_gene: -; abundance: -; v_gene: TRBV5-6; CDR3nt: TGTGCCAGCAGCTCCCCCCCTAACTATGGCTACACCTTC; CDR3aa: CASSSPPNYGYTF
j_gene: TRBJ1-1; len: 14; d_gene: -; abundance: -; v_gene: TRBV5-1; CDR3nt: TGCGCCAGCAGCTTGGCCTTGGGGAACACTGAAGCTTTCTTT; CDR3aa: CASSLALGNTEAFF
j_gene: TRBJ2-2; len: 19; d_gene: -; abundance: -; v_gene: TRBV11-3; CDR3nt: TGTGCCAGCAGAGTGCCGGGCCTCCGACGGGGTGGCCCGCTCGGGGAGCTGTTTTTT; CDR3aa: CASRVPGLRRGGPLGELFF
j_gene: TRBJ2-1; len: 13; d_gene: TRBD2; abundance: -; v_gene: TRBV12-3/TRBV12-4; CDR3nt: TGTGCCAGCCGACTAGCGGGAACCAATGAGCAGTTCTTC; CDR3aa: CASRLAGTNEQFF
j_gene: TRBJ2-2; len: 15; d_gene: -; abundance: -; v_gene: TRBV5-4; CDR3nt: TGTGCCAGCAGTCGGGACCTAGCGAACACCGGGGAGCTGTTTTTT; CDR3aa: CASSRDLANTGELFF
j_gene: TRBJ2-7; len: 16; d_gene: -; abundance: -; v_gene: TRBV4-2; CDR3nt: TGTGCCAGCAGCCCCAGGGGTTTCTTCAGCTCCTACGAGCAGTACTTC; CDR3aa: CASSPRGFFSSYEQYF
j_gene: TRBJ1-2; len: 15; d_gene: -; abundance: -; v_gene: TRBV11-2; CDR3nt: TGTGCCAGCAGCTCCATCCGACGTGAGGCCGTGGGCTACACCTTC; CDR3aa: CASSSIRREAVGYTF
j_gene: TRBJ2-7; len: 17; d_gene: TRBD1; abundance: -; v_gene: TRBV4-1; CDR3nt: TGCGCCAGCAGCCTTACCGTAAACCGGGACAGGGTCTACGAGCAGTACTTC; CDR3aa: CASSLTVNRDRVYEQYF
j_gene: TRBJ1-2; len: 11; d_gene: TRBD1; abundance: -; v_gene: TRBV12-3/TRBV12-4; CDR3nt: TGTGCCAGTGACAGGGGCGACGGCTACACCTTC; CDR3aa: CASDRGDGYTF
j_gene: TRBJ2-1; len: 15; d_gene: TRBD2; abundance: -; v_gene: TRBV4-2; CDR3nt: TGTGCCAGCACCCCTCGTGGCGGGGGCTACAATGAGCAGTTCTTC; CDR3aa: CASTPRGGGYNEQFF
j_gene: TRBJ2-1; len: 15; d_gene: TRBD1; abundance: -; v_gene: TRBV6-5; CDR3nt: TGTGCCAGCAGTCCGACAGGGGGCTCGAGACTGGAGCAGTTCTTC; CDR3aa: CASSPTGGSRLEQFF
j_gene: TRBJ1-2; len: 15; d_gene: TRBD1; abundance: -; v_gene: TRBV19; CDR3nt: TGTGCCAGTAGTATCGTGGACAGGGTCGGCTATGGCTACACCTTC; CDR3aa: CASSIVDRVGYGYTF
j_gene: TRBJ1-4; len: 13; d_gene: -; abundance: -; v_gene: TRBV30; CDR3nt: TGTGCCTGGGCCGGTAAAGGCAATGAAAAACTGTTTTTT; CDR3aa: CAWAGKGNEKLFF
j_gene: TRBJ1-5; len: 14; d_gene: TRBD1; abundance: -; v_gene: TRBV13; CDR3nt: TGTGCCAGCAGCTCCGGACAGGGAGGGGTGCCCCAGCATTTT; CDR3aa: CASSSGQGGVPQHF
j_gene: TRBJ1-2; len: 16; d_gene: -; abundance: -; v_gene: TRBV6-5; CDR3nt: TGTGCCAGCAGTTACGGCGGGCCGGGGACTAACTATGGCTACACCTTC; CDR3aa: CASSYGGPGTNYGYTF
j_gene: TRBJ1-4; len: 15; d_gene: -; abundance: -; v_gene: TRBV6-6; CDR3nt: TGTGCCAGCAGTTACTACGGACAGCGGGCTGAAAAACTGTTTTTT; CDR3aa: CASSYYGQRAEKLFF
j_gene: TRBJ1-4; len: 15; d_gene: TRBD1; abundance: -; v_gene: TRBV6-6; CDR3nt: TGTGCCAGCAGCCCGACAGGGGGTTTTAATGAAAAACTGTTTTTT; CDR3aa: CASSPTGGFNEKLFF
j_gene: TRBJ2-2; len: 18; d_gene: TRBD1; abundance: -; v_gene: TRBV19; CDR3nt: TGTGCCAGTAGTATAGATCGGGACAGGGGTCCAAGTACCGGGGAGCTGTTTTTT; CDR3aa: CASSIDRDRGPSTGELFF
j_gene: TRBJ2-1; len: 15; d_gene: TRBD2; abundance: once; v_gene: TRBV7-3; CDR3nt: TGTGCCAGCACCTCAGGGGTAGCGGGAGTAGGTGAGCAGTTCTTC; CDR3aa: CASTSGVAGVGEQFF